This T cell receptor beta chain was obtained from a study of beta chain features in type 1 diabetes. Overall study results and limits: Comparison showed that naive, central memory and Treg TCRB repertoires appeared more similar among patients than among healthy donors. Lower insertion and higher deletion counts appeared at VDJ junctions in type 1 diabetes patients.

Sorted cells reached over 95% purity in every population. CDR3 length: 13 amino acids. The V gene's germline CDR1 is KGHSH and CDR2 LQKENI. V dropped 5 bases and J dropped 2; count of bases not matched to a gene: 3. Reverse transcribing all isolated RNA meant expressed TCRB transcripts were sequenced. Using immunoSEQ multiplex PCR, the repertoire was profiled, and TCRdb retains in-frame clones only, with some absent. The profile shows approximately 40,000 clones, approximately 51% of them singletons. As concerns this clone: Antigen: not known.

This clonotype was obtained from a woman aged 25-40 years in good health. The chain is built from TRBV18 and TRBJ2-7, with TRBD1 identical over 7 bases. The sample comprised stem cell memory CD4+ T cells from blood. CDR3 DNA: TGTGCCAGCTCAAAGGGACAGACCTACGAGCAGTACTTC. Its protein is CASSKGQTYEQYF.